One T cell receptor (beta chain) is described in this entry. In germline, CDR1 is SNHLY, CDR2 FYNNEI. This CDR3 is 14 amino acids long. The V and J ends lost 6 bases and 1 base respectively, with 11 bases between them. The data were produced by immunoSEQ multiplex PCR, yet TCRdb's version contains in-frame clones alone and is incomplete. The sample lists about 12,000 clones, 86% occurring once. These data belong to a study of T cell changes during pregnancy in multiple sclerosis. Material: CD8+ T cells from peripheral blood mononuclear cells, obtained in the second trimester of pregnancy. The TCR comes from a female donor in good health, enrolled as a control in a pregnancy study. The rearrangement links TRBV2 to TRBJ2-3; D possibly corresponds to TRBD2 (6 bases). In DNA, the CDR3 is TGTGCCAGCAGCGCGGGGCCCGGCACAGATACGCAGTATTTT. This translates into CASSAGPGTDTQYF.